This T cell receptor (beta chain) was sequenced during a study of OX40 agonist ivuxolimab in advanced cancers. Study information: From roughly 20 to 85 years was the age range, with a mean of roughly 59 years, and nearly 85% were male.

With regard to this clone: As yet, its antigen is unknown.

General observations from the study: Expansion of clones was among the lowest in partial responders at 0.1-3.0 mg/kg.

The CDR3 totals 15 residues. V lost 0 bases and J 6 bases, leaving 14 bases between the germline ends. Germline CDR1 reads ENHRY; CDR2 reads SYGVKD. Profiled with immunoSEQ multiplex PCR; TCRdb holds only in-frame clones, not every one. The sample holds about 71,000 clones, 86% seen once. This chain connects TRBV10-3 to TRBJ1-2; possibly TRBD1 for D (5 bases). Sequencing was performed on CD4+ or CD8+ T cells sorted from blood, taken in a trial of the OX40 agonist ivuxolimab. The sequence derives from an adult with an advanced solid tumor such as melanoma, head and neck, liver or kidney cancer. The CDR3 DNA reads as TGTGCCATCAGTGAGTCGCCAGGGCAAAGCGATGGCTACACCTTC. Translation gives CAISESPGQSDGYTF.